Listed below are T cell receptor beta chains from one sample, sequenced in a study of metastatic and nonmetastatic thyroid tumors. TCRdb re-called clones from the PCR reads using MiXCR. The sample lists tens of thousands of clones, about 31% seen once, with about 7.2% in the top ten. Sequences were obtained from blood. These receptor sequences come from a female donor with papillary thyroid cancer or a benign thyroid nodule (not recorded which). Some clones in this sample may be carry-over from other donors' samples. Both conserved end residues are part of each CDR3.

v_call,j_call,cdr3_length,cdr3_aa
TRBV20-1,TRBJ2-7,14,CSARRDSFSYEQYF
TRBV20-1,TRBJ1-5,9,CSLRARQLF
TRBV7-3,TRBJ2-7,15,CASSLMGLAGDEQYF
TRBV20-1,TRBJ2-7,16,CSARDAGTSGFYEQYF
TRBV10-1,TRBJ1-5,16,CASHPARQGADQPQHF
TRBV19,TRBJ1-1,12,CASNTGYTEAFF
TRBV5-4,TRBJ1-1,13,CASSFPQGAGAFF
TRBV15,TRBJ2-6,15,CATTTGGSGANVLTF
TRBV6-6,TRBJ2-1,15,CASSLLADFYNEQFF
TRBV7-2,TRBJ2-7,16,CASSLVIRGGGHEQYF
TRBV19,TRBJ1-5,13,CASSIAEDQPQHF
TRBV6-5,TRBJ2-2,14,CASSYGGRAGELFF